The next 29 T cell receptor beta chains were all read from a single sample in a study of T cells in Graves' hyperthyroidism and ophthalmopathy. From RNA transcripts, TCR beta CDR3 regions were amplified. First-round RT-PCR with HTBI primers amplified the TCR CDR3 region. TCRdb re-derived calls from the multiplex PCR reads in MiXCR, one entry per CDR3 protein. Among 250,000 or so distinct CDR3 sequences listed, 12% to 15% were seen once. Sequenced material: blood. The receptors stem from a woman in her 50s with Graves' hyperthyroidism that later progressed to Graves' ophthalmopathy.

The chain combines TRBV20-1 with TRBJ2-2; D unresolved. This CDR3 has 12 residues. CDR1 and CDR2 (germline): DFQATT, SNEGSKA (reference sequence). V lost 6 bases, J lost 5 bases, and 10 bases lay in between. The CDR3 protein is CSATDPTGELFF. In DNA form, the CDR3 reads TGCAGTGCCACCGACCCGACCGGGGAGCTGTTTTTT.

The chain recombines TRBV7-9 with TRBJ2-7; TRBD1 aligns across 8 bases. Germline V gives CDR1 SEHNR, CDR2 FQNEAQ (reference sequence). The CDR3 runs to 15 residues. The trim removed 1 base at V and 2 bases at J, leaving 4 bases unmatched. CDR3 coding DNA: TGTGCCAGCAGCTTAGGACAGGGGATTACCTACGAGCAGTACTTC. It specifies CASSLGQGITYEQYF.

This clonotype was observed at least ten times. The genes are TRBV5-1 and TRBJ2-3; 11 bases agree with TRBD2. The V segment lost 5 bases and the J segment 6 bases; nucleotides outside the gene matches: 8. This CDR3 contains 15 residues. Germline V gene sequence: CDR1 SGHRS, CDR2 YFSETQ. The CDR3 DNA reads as TGCGCCAGCAGGACCACTAGCGGGAGTAGGGATACGCAGTATTTT. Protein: CASRTTSGSRDTQYF.

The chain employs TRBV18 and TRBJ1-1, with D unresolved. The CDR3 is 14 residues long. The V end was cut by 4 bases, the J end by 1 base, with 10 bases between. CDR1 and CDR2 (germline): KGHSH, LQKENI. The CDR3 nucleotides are TGTGCCAGCTCACAACAGACCAAGAACACTGAAGCTTTCTTT. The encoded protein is CASSQQTKNTEAFF.

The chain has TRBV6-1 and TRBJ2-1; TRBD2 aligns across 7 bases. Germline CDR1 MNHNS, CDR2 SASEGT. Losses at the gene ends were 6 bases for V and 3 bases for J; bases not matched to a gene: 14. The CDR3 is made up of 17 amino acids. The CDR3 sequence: CASRSVWGREDYNEQFF. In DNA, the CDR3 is TGTGCCAGCAGATCCGTTTGGGGGAGGGAGGACTACAATGAGCAGTTCTTC.

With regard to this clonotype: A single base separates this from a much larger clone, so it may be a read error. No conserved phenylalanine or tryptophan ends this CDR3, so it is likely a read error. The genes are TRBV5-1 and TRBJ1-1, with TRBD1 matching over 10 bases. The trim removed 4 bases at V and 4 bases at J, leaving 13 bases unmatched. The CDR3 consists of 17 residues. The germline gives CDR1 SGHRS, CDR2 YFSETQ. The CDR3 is CASSATPGTGVGTEAFL. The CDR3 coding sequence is TGCGCCAGCAGCGCTACCCCCGGGACAGGGGTGGGCACTGAAGCTTTCCTT.

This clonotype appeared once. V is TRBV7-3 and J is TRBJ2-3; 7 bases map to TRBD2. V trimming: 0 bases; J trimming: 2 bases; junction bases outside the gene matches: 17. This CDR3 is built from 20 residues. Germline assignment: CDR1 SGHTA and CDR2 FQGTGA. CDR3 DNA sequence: TGTGCCAGCAGCTTAACGTCCGGGGAGGGTATACCGTTGGCCACAGATACGCAGTATTTT. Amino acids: CASSLTSGEGIPLATDTQYF.

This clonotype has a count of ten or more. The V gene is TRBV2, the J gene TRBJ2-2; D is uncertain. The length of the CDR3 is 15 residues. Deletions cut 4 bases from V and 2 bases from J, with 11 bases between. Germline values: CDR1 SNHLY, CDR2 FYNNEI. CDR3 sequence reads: CASSVGSFNTGELFF. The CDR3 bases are TGTGCCAGCAGTGTGGGCAGTTTCAACACCGGGGAGCTGTTTTTT.

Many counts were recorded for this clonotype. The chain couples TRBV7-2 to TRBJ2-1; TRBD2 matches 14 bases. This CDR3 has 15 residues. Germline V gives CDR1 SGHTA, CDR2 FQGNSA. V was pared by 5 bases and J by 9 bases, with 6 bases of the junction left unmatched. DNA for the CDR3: TGTGCCAGCAGCCCGCGGACTAGCGGGAGGTCTGAGCAGTTCTTC. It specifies CASSPRTSGRSEQFF.

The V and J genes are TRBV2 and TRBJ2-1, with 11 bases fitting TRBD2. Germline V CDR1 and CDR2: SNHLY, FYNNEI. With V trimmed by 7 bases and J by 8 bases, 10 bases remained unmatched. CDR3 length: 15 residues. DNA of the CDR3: TGTGCCAGCAAAAGTTTTTTGACTAGCGGGGATGAGCAGTTCTTC. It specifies CASKSFLTSGDEQFF.

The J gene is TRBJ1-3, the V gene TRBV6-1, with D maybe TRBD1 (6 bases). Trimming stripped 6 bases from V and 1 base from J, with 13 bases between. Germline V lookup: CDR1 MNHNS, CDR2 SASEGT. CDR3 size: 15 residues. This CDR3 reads CASRPQGLSGNTIYF. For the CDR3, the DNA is TGTGCCAGCAGACCCCAGGGGTTATCTGGAAACACCATATATTTT.

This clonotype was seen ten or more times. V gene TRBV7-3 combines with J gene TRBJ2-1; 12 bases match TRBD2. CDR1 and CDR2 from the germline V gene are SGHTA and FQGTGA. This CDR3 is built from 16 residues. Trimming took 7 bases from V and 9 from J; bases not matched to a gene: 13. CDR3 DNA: TGTGCCAGCACCGTACCACTAGCGGGAGGTCCGGGTGAGCAGTTCTTC. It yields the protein CASTVPLAGGPGEQFF.

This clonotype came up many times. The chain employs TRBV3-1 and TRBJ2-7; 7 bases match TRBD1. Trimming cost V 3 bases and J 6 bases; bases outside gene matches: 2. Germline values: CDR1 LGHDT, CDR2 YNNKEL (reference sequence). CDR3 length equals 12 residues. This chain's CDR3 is CASSQNRGEQYF. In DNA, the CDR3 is TGTGCCAGCAGCCAGAACAGGGGCGAGCAGTACTTC.

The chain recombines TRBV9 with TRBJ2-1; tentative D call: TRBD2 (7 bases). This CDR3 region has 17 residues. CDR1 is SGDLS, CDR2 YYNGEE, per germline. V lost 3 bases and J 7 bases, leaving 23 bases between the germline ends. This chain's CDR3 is CASSGLGGGGILNEQFF. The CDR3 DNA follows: TGTGCCAGCAGCGGATTAGGGGGGGGCGGTATTTTAAATGAGCAGTTCTTC. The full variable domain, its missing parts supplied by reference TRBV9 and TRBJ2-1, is DSGVTQTPKHLITATGQRVTLRCSPRSGDLSVYWYQQSLDQGLQFLIQYYNGEERAKGNILERFSAQQFPDLHSELNLSSLELGDSALYFCASSGLGGGGILNEQFFGPGTRLTVL.

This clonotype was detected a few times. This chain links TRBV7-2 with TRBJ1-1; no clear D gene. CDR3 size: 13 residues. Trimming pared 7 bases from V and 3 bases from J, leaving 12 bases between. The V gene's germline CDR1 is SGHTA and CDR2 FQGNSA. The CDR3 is CASTLQAYTEAFF. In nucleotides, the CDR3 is TGTGCCAGCACTCTACAAGCATACACTGAAGCTTTCTTT. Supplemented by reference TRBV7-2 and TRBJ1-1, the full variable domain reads GAGVSQSPSNKVTEKGKDVELRCDPISGHTALYWYRQSLGQGLEFLIYFQGNSAPDKSGLPSDRFSAERTGGSVSTLTIQRTQQEDSAVYLCASTLQAYTEAFFGQGTRLTVV.

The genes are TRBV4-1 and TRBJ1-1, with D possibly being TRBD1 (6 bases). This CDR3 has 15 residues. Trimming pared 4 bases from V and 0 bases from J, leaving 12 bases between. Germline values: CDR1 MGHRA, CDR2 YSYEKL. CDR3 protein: CASSPRGGMNTEAFF. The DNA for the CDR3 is TGCGCCAGCAGCCCTAGGGGGGGGATGAACACTGAAGCTTTCTTT.

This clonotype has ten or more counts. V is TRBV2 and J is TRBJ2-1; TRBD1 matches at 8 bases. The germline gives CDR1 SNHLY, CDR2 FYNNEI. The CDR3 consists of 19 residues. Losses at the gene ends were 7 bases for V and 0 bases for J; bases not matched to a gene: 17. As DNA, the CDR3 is TGTGCCAGCACGAGAGGGGGCAGGGGGCCCTGGAACTCCTACAATGAGCAGTTCTTC. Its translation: CASTRGGRGPWNSYNEQFF. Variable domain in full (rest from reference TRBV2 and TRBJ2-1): EPEVTQTPSHQVTQMGQEVILRCVPISNHLYFYWYRQILGQKVEFLVSFYNNEISEKSEIFDDQFSVERPDGSNFTLKIRSTKLEDSAMYFCASTRGGRGPWNSYNEQFFGPGTRLTVL.

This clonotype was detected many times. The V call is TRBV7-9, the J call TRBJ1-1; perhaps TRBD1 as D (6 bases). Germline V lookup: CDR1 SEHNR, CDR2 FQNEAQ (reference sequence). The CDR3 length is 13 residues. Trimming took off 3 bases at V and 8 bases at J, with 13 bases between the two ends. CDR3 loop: CASSFSGGPEAFF. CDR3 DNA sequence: TGTGCCAGCAGCTTCAGCGGGGGGCCCGAAGCTTTCTTT.

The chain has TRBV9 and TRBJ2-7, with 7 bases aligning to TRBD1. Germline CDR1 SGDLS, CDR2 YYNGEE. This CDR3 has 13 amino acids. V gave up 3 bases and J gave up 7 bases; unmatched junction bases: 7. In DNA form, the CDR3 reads TGTGCCAGCAGCGGCGACAGGGTCAGGGAGCAGTACTTC. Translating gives CASSGDRVREQYF.

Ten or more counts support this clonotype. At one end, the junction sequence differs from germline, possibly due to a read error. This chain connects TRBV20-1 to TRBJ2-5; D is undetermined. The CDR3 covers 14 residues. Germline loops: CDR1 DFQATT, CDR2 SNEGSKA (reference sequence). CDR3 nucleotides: TGCAGTGTTAGAGTGGGCAGCAACCAAGAGACCCAGTACTTC. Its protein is CSVRVGSNQETQYF.

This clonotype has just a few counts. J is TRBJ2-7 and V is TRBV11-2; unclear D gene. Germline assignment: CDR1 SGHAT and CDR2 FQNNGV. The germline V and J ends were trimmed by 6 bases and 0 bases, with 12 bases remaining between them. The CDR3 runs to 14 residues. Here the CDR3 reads CASSLRHGSYEQYF. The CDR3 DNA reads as TGTGCCAGCAGTTTACGACACGGCTCCTACGAGCAGTACTTC.

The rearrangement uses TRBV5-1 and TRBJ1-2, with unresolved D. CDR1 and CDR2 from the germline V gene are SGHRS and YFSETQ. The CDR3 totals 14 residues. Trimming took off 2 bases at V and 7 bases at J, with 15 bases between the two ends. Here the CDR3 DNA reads TGCGCCAGCAGCTTTTCCGAACCCAGCCTTGGCTACACCTTC. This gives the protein CASSFSEPSLGYTF.

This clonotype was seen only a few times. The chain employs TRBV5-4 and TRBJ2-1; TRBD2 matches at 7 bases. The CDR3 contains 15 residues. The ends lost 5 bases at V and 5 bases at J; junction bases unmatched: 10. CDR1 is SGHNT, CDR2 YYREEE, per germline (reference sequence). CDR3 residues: CASRPGTKDHNEQFF. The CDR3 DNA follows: TGTGCCAGCAGGCCCGGGACTAAAGACCACAATGAGCAGTTCTTC.

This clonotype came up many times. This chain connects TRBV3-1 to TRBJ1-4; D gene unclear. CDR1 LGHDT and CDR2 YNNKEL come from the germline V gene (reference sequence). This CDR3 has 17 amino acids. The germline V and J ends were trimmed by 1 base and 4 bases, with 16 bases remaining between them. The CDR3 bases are TGTGCCAGCAGCCAAGGAGTTAACGTCGGTTATAATGAAAAACTGTTTTTT. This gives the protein CASSQGVNVGYNEKLFF.

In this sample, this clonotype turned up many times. CDR3: CASSLALNQPQHF. DNA of the CDR3: TGTGCCAGCAGTTTAGCGCTGAATCAGCCCCAGCATTTT. This rearrangement joins TRBV12-3 or TRBV12-4 to TRBJ1-5; D is unclear. The ends were cut back, 0 bases at V and 4 bases at J, with 4 bases in the middle. The CDR3 extends over 13 amino acids.

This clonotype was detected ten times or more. The CDR3 reads CASSYPSGSSSYNEQFF. The CDR3 DNA reads as TGTGCCAGCAGTTACCCTAGCGGGAGCAGCTCCTACAATGAGCAGTTCTTC. The chain recombines TRBV6-2 or TRBV6-3 with TRBJ2-1; TRBD2 aligns across 10 bases. The V gene end was trimmed by 2 bases and the J gene end by 0 bases; junction bases not matched to a gene: 4. CDR3 length: 17 amino acids. CDR1 and CDR2 (germline): MNHEY, SVGEGT.

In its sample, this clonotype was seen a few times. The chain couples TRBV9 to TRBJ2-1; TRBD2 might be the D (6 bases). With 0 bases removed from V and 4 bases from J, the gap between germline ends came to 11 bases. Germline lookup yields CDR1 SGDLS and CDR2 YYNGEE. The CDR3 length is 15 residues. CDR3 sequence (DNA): TGTGCCAGCAGCGTAGATGGGCGGGATTACAATGAGCAGTTCTTC. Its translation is CASSVDGRDYNEQFF.

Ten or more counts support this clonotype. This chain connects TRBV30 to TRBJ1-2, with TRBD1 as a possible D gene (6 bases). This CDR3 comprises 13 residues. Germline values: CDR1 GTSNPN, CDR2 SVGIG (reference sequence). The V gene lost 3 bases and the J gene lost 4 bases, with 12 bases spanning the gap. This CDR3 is CAWSQGQSYGYTF. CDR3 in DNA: TGTGCCTGGAGCCAGGGGCAGAGCTATGGCTACACCTTC. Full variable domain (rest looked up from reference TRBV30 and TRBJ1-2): SQTIHQWPATLVQPVGSPLSLECTVEGTSNPNLYWYRQAAGRGLQLLFYSVGIGQISSEVPQNLSASRPQDRQFILSSKKLLLSDSGFYLCAWSQGQSYGYTFGSGTRLTVV.

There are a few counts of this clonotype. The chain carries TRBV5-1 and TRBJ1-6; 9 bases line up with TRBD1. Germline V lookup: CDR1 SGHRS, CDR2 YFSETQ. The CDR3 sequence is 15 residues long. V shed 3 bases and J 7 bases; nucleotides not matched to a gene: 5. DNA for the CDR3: TGCGCCAGCAGCTGGGGACAGGGATCCAATTCACCCCTCCACTTT. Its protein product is CASSWGQGSNSPLHF.